This entry lists 9 T cell receptor beta chains sequenced from one sample in a study of blood T cell repertoires in COVID-19. The table came from immunoSEQ multiplex PCR; TCRdb's copy has only in-frame clones and leaves some out. The sample shows 130,000 or so clones, about 88% of them seen only once. Sequenced: peripheral blood. Receptors were obtained from a woman older than 75 with acute or convalescent COVID-19.

The rearrangement uses TRBV6-5 and TRBJ2-7; 9 nucleotides agree with TRBD1. With V trimmed by 0 bases and J by 2 bases, 5 bases remained unmatched. CDR3 length: 16 residues. Looked up from germline, CDR1 is MNHEY and CDR2 is SVGAGI. The CDR3 bases are TGTGCCAGCAGTTACTCAGACAGGGGGTACGCCTACGAGCAGTACTTC. Amino acid sequence: CASSYSDRGYAYEQYF.

The gene calls are TRBV12-5 and TRBJ2-3; D might be TRBD1 (5 bases). CDR3 length equals 12 residues. Germline V CDR1 and CDR2: LGHNT, FRNRAP. Trimming removed 5 bases from V and 6 bases from J, with 9 bases in between. CDR3 in DNA: TGTGCTAGTGGTCCCCAGGGTGATACGCAGTATTTT. This sequence encodes CASGPQGDTQYF.

This chain uses TRBV2 with TRBJ1-5; D is unclear. The V end lost 2 bases, the J end lost 2 bases, and 16 bases lay between the germline ends. Germline V lookup: CDR1 SNHLY, CDR2 FYNNEI. This CDR3 has 17 residues. The DNA of the CDR3 is TGTGCCAGCAGTGAAAGGTCAGGCCATATCGGCAATCAGCCCCAGCATTTT. Translation: CASSERSGHIGNQPQHF.

J is TRBJ1-3 and V is TRBV5-6; perhaps TRBD1 as D (5 bases). V lost 4 bases and J 2 bases, leaving 13 bases between the germline ends. Looked up from germline, CDR1 is SGHDT and CDR2 is YYEEEE. CDR3 length: 15 residues. This chain's CDR3 is CASSPVGGAGNTIYF. The CDR3 DNA reads TGTGCCAGCAGCCCCGTTGGGGGGGCTGGAAACACCATATATTTT. The variable domain in full, completed from reference TRBV5-6 and TRBJ1-3, reads DAGVTQSPTHLIKTRGQQVTLRCSPKSGHDTVSWYQQALGQGPQFIFQYYEEEERQRGNFPDRFSGHQFPNYSSELNVNALLLGDSALYLCASSPVGGAGNTIYFGEGSWLTVV.

The J gene is TRBJ1-5, the V gene TRBV27, with a possible D match to TRBD1 (5 bases). CDR1 MNHEY and CDR2 SMNVEV come from the germline V gene (reference sequence). The ends were cut back, 2 bases at V and 2 bases at J, with 13 bases in the middle. The CDR3 has 16 amino acids. The CDR3 sequence: CASSLGGTFGNQPQHF. The DNA for the CDR3 is TGTGCCAGCAGTTTAGGAGGGACGTTCGGCAATCAGCCCCAGCATTTT.

The V call is TRBV25-1, the J call TRBJ1-2; D remains ambiguous. This CDR3 spans 12 amino acids. Trimming pared 2 bases from V and 4 bases from J, leaving 5 bases between. Germline CDR1 MGHDK, CDR2 SYGVNS. The CDR3 DNA reads as TGTGCCAGCAGTGAACCCGGCTATGGCTACACCTTC. It is translated as CASSEPGYGYTF.

J is TRBJ1-5 and V is TRBV19; TRBD1 is a possible D gene (6 bases). Trimming removed 6 bases at V and 6 bases at J, with 15 bases between. Germline-derived CDR1 and CDR2 are LNHDA and SQIVND (reference sequence). This CDR3 has 14 amino acids. The CDR3 DNA is TGTGCCAGTAGCACTACAGGGTATGGTCAGCCCCAGCATTTT. Amino acid sequence: CASSTTGYGQPQHF.

Within the sample, this clone is medium-sized (0.01 to 0.1%). The J gene is TRBJ2-1, the V gene TRBV19; D is unclear. The germline V and J ends were trimmed by 6 bases and 7 bases, with 19 bases remaining between them. There are 15 residues in the CDR3. The V gene's germline CDR1 is LNHDA and CDR2 SQIVND (reference sequence). This CDR3 is CASRVGPLETNEQFF. CDR3 bases: TGTGCCAGTAGGGTGGGTCCCTTGGAGACGAATGAGCAGTTCTTC.

This CDR3 reads CASSPREGVNEQFF. DNA of the CDR3: TGTGCCAGCAGCCCTCGGGAGGGAGTAAATGAGCAGTTCTTC. The V gene is TRBV2, the J gene TRBJ2-1; TRBD2 agrees at 8 bases. The germline V gene has CDR1 SNHLY and CDR2 FYNNEI. The CDR3 is 14 residues long. V shed 6 bases, J shed 7 bases, and the junction held 8 bases outside the gene matches.